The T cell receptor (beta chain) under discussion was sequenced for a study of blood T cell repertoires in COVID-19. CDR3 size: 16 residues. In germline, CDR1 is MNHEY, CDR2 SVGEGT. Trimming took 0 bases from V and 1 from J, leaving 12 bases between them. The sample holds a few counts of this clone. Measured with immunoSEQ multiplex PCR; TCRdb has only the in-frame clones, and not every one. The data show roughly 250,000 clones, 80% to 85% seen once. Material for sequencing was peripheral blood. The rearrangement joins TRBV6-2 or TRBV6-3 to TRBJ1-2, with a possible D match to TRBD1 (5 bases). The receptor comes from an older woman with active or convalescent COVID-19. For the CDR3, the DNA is TGTGCCAGCAGTTACTCCACCGGACACGTTAACTATGGCTACACCTTC. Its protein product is CASSYSTGHVNYGYTF.